Each of the 5 T cell receptor beta chains below was sequenced from the same sample in a study of breast tumors, draining lymph nodes, adjacent tissues (dated by TCRdb to the mid-2010s). The library was generated by multiplex PCR. Instrument on record: Illumina HiSeq 2000. The public reads were run again by TCRdb, first through fastp at Q25 and then through MiXCR, and only productive beta chains were kept. Here each entry gathers all rows of one CDR3 protein and keeps the most common genes and DNA. For this sample the table gives about 94,000 distinct CDR3 sequences, of which roughly 30% were detected only once. The ten largest clones represent 8.1% of the sample. Lymph node samples were obtained from the axillary draining lymph nodes of breast cancer patients. The sample taken for sequencing was axillary lymph node tissue. The receptors originated from a female donor with breast cancer. Some clones in this sample may be carry-over from other donors' samples.

Note on this clonotype: A much larger clone lies a single base off, so this may be a read error. The J gene is TRBJ2-2, the V gene TRBV12-3 or TRBV12-4, with D tentatively TRBD1 (6 bases). CDR3 size: 16 residues. The CDR3 DNA sequence: TGTGCCAGCAGGACGGAACAGGGTGTCCGCACCGGGGAGCCGTTTTTT. Encoded protein: CASRTEQGVRTGEPFF.

This clonotype is a singleton in its sample. This rearrangement joins TRBV5-1 to TRBJ2-7, with 8 bases identical to TRBD1. The V gene end was trimmed by 5 bases and the J gene end by 5 bases; junction bases not matched to a gene: 9. Germline-derived CDR1 and CDR2 are SGHRS and YFSETQ. The CDR3 has 14 residues. In nucleotides, the CDR3 is TGCGCCAGCAGTCGGACAGGGCGCCTCGACGAGCAGTACTTC. Translating it yields CASSRTGRLDEQYF.

A note on this clonotype: This may be a read error: a much more frequent sequence differs by one nucleotide. The chain is built from TRBV9 and TRBJ2-1; TRBD1 is a possible D gene (6 bases). The CDR3 spans 15 residues. Germline V gene lookup returns CDR1 SGDLS and CDR2 YYNGEE. The CDR3 here is CASSVRDISYNEPFF. In nucleotides, the CDR3 is TGTGCCAGCAGCGTTCGGGACATCTCCTACAATGAGCCGTTCTTC.

This clonotype has a count of ten or more. The V gene is TRBV28, the J gene TRBJ1-3; D call uncertain. The CDR3 length is 17 residues. Germline V lookup: CDR1 MDHEN, CDR2 SYDVKM. The ends were cut back, 7 bases at V and 2 bases at J, with 21 bases in the middle. CDR3 nucleotide sequence: TGTGCCAGCATGGGTATGCCCCCTCGGGGAACTGGAAACACCATATATTTT. Protein product: CASMGMPPRGTGNTIYF. The variable domain in full, with the rest retrieved from reference TRBV28 and TRBJ1-3, is DVKVTQSSRYLVKRTGEKVFLECVQDMDHENMFWYRQDPGLGLRLIYFSYDVKMKEKGDIPEGYSVSREKKERFSLILESASTNQTSMYLCASMGMPPRGTGNTIYFGEGSWLTVV.

This clonotype was detected ten times or more. V is TRBV28 and J is TRBJ1-3, with D perhaps TRBD1 (5 bases). Per the germline V gene, CDR1 is MDHEN and CDR2 is SYDVKM. Trimming removed 10 bases from V and 0 bases from J, with 10 bases in between. The CDR3 sequence is 13 residues long. CDR3 amino acids: CATSGDSGNTIYF. The CDR3, as DNA: TGTGCCACTTCGGGGGACTCTGGAAACACCATATATTTT.